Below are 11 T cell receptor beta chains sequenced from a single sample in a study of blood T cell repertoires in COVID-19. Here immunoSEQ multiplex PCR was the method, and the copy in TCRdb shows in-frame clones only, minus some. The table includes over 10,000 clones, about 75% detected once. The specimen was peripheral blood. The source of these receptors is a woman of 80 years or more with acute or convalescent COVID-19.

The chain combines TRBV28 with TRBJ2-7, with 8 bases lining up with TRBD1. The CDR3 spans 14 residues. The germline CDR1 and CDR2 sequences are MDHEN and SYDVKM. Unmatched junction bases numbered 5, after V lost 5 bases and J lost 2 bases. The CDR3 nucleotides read TGTGCCAGCAGTCCCGGACAGGGCCCCTACGAGCAGTACTTC. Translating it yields CASSPGQGPYEQYF. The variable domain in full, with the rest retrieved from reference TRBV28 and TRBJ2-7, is DVKVTQSSRYLVKRTGEKVFLECVQDMDHENMFWYRQDPGLGLRLIYFSYDVKMKEKGDIPEGYSVSREKKERFSLILESASTNQTSMYLCASSPGQGPYEQYFGPGTRLTVT.

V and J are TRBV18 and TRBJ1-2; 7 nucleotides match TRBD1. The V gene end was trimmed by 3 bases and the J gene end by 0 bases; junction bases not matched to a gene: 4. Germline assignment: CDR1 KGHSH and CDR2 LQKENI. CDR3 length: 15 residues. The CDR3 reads CASSPDREPNYGYTF. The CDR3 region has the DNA TGTGCCAGCTCACCTGACAGGGAGCCTAACTATGGCTACACCTTC. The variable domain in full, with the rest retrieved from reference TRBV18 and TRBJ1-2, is NAGVMQNPRHLVRRRGQEARLRCSPMKGHSHVYWYRQLPEEGLKFMVYLQKENIIDESGMPKERFSAEFPKEGPSILRIQQVVRGDSAAYFCASSPDREPNYGYTFGSGTRLTVV.

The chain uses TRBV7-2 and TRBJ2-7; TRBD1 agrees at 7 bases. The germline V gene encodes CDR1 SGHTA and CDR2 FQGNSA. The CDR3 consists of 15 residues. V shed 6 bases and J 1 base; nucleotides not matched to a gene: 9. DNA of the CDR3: TGTGCCAGCAGGCTTATGAGACAGGGATCCTACGAGCAGTACTTC. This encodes CASRLMRQGSYEQYF.

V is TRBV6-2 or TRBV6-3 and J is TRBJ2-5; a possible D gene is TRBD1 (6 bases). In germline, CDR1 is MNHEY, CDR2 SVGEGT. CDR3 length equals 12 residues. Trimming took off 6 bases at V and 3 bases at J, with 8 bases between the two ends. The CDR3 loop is CASSPGEETQYF. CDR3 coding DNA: TGTGCCAGCAGCCCAGGGGAAGAGACCCAGTACTTC.

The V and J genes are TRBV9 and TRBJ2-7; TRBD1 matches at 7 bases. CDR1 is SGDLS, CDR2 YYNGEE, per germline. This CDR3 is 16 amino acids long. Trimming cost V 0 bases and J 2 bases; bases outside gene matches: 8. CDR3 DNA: TGTGCCAGCAGCGTAGCTCTGGGGACAGAAACCTACGAGCAGTACTTC. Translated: CASSVALGTETYEQYF.

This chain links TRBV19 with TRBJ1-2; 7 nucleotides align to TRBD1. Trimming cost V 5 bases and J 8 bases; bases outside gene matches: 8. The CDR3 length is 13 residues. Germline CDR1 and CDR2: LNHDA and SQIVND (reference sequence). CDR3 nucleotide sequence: TGTGCCAGTAGTCGACAGGGCTCAGGAGGCTACACCTTC. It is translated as CASSRQGSGGYTF. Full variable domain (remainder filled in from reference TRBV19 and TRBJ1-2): DGGITQSPKYLFRKEGQNVTLSCEQNLNHDAMYWYRQDPGQGLRLIYYSQIVNDFQKGDIAEGYSVSREKKESFPLTVTSAQKNPTAFYLCASSRQGSGGYTFGSGTRLTVV.

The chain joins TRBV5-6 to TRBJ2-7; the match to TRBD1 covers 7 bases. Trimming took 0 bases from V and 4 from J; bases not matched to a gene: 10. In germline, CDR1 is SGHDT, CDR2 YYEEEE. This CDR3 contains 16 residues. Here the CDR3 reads CASSLENTGESYEQYF. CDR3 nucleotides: TGTGCCAGCAGCTTGGAAAACACAGGGGAGTCGTACGAGCAGTACTTC.

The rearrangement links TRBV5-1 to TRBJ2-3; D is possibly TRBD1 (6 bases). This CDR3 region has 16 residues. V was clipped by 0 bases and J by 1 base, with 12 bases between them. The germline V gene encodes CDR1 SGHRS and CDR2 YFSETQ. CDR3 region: CASSLAPSGGTDTQYF. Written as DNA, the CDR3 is TGCGCCAGCAGCTTGGCCCCCTCAGGGGGCACAGATACGCAGTATTTT.

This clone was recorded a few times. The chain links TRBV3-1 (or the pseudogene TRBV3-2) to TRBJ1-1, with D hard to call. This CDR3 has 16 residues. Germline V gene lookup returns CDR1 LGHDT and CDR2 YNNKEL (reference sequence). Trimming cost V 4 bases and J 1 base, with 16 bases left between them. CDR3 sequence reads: CASSPVQVRGNTEAFF. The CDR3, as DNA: TGTGCCAGCAGCCCGGTCCAGGTCCGTGGGAACACTGAAGCTTTCTTT.

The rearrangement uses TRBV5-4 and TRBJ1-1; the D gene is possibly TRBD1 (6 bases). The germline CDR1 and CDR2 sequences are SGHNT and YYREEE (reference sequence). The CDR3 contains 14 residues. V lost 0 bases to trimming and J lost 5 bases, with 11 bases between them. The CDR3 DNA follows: TGTGCCAGCAGCTTGGCAGGGGCGAAGACTGAAGCTTTCTTT. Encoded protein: CASSLAGAKTEAFF. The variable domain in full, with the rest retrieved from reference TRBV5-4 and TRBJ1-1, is ETGVTQSPTHLIKTRGQQVTLRCSSQSGHNTVSWYQQALGQGPQFIFQYYREEENGRGNFPPRFSGLQFPNYSSELNVNALELDDSALYLCASSLAGAKTEAFFGQGTRLTVV.

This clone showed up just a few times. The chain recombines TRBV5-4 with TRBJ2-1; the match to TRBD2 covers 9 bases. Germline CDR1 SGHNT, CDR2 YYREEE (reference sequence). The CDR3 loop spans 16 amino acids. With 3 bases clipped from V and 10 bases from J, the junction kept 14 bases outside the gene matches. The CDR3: CASSSPSGLAAREQFF. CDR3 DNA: TGTGCCAGCAGCTCACCTTCGGGACTAGCTGCAAGGGAGCAGTTCTTC.